Shown below are 3 T cell receptor beta chains from a single sample sequenced in a study of OX40 agonist ivuxolimab in advanced cancers. Profiling relied on immunoSEQ multiplex PCR, and the TCRdb table lists in-frame clones only, not all of them. The sample gives tens of thousands of clones, 81% of which show up once; 5.5% to 7% is in the top ten. The specimen comprised CD4+ or CD8+ T cells sorted from blood, sampled in a trial of the OX40 agonist ivuxolimab. The receptors were gathered from an adult with an advanced solid tumor such as melanoma, head and neck, liver or kidney cancer.

The rearrangement links TRBV4-3 to TRBJ1-2; TRBD1 is a possible D gene (5 bases). CDR1 and CDR2 from the germline V gene are LGHNA and YSLEER. The CDR3 has 15 residues. The V and J ends lost 0 bases and 3 bases respectively, with 11 bases between them. The CDR3 loop is CASSQDGGSDYGYTF. In nucleotides, the CDR3 is TGCGCCAGCAGCCAAGATGGGGGATCGGACTATGGCTACACCTTC.

This chain uses TRBV9 with TRBJ2-2; D possibly corresponds to TRBD2 (6 bases). Germline loops: CDR1 SGDLS, CDR2 YYNGEE. V shed 1 base and J shed 6 bases, with 7 bases lying between them. The CDR3 consists of 13 residues. In DNA form, the CDR3 reads TGTGCCAGCAGCGTACGGGGGTCCGGGGAGCTGTTTTTT. Translation gives CASSVRGSGELFF.

The J gene is TRBJ1-2, the V gene TRBV6-1; 8 bases are shared with TRBD1. Trimming removed 1 base from V and 5 bases from J; junction bases left unmatched: 6. This CDR3 has 15 amino acids. Germline CDR1 and CDR2: MNHNS and SASEGT. CDR3 nucleotide sequence: TGTGCCAGCAGTGAAGAAGGGTGGACAGGGTATGGCTACACCTTC. This encodes CASSEEGWTGYGYTF.